The 28 T cell receptor beta chains listed next were all sequenced from one sample in a study of blood T cell repertoires in COVID-19. Assay: immunoSEQ multiplex PCR; the TCRdb copy retains only in-frame clones and omits some. The table has 35,000 to 50,000 clones, approximately 91% seen once; the top ten hold 15% to 19%. The material sequenced was peripheral blood. These receptors were taken from a woman in her twenties or thirties in a cohort sampled during active COVID-19.

The chain carries TRBV14 and TRBJ1-6; D call uncertain. V lost 4 bases and J lost 14, with 15 bases in between. The germline V gene encodes CDR1 SGHDN and CDR2 FVKESK. The CDR3 length is 13 residues. CDR3 sequence (DNA): TGTGCCAGCAGCCCAGCCGGAGCTACCACCCTCCACTTT. This encodes CASSPAGATTLHF.

This chain links TRBV19 with TRBJ1-6; no clear D. This CDR3 contains 16 residues. Germline values: CDR1 LNHDA, CDR2 SQIVND (reference sequence). With 5 bases removed from V and 8 bases from J, the gap between germline ends came to 19 bases. CDR3 bases: TGTGCCAGTAGTGATCACGTCAGGAGCGGGGATTCACCCCTCCACTTT. Its protein is CASSDHVRSGDSPLHF.

This chain connects TRBV12-3 or TRBV12-4 to TRBJ1-2; the D is unclear. The length of the CDR3 is 12 residues. V was clipped by 3 bases and J by 4 bases, with 6 bases between them. The CDR3 loop reads CASSFWLYGYTF. CDR3 sequence (DNA): TGTGCCAGCAGTTTCTGGCTCTATGGCTACACCTTC.

CDR3 protein: CASTLTSGNNEQFF. The CDR3 region has the DNA TGTGCCAGCACCTTGACTAGCGGAAACAATGAGCAGTTCTTC. The chain joins TRBV7-9 to TRBJ2-1, with 9 bases matching TRBD2. Trimming cost V 7 bases and J 5 bases; bases outside gene matches: 6. The CDR3 length is 14 residues. Per germline, CDR1 SEHNR and CDR2 FQNEAQ (reference sequence).

The J gene is TRBJ1-5, the V gene TRBV10-3; D not resolved. V was trimmed by 2 bases and J by 3 bases, leaving 5 bases between them. The CDR3 sequence is 13 residues long. The V gene's germline CDR1 is ENHRY and CDR2 SYGVKD. This CDR3 reads CAISEPNNQPQHF. The CDR3 nucleotides are TGTGCCATCAGTGAGCCCAACAATCAGCCCCAGCATTTT.

The rearrangement uses TRBV19 and TRBJ2-5, with 7 bases fitting TRBD1. After removal of 10 bases from V and 4 bases from J, the junction contained 9 bases not matched to a gene. CDR1 is LNHDA and CDR2 is SQIVND in the germline V gene (reference sequence). The CDR3 loop spans 13 amino acids. The CDR3: CATPNRGLETQYF. CDR3 in DNA: TGTGCCACCCCGAACAGGGGCCTAGAGACCCAGTACTTC.

The V gene is TRBV18, the J gene TRBJ1-4; the D is unclear. V lost 6 bases and J lost 7, with 12 bases in between. Germline-derived CDR1 and CDR2 are KGHSH and LQKENI. The CDR3 has 13 residues. CDR3 loop: CASSPSEVEKLFF. CDR3 in DNA: TGTGCCAGCTCCCCCTCGGAGGTTGAAAAACTGTTTTTT.

The V gene is TRBV11-3, the J gene TRBJ2-7; 8 positions agree with TRBD2. This CDR3 contains 15 residues. V dropped 5 bases and J dropped 2; count of bases not matched to a gene: 8. Germline V gene lookup returns CDR1 SGHNT and CDR2 YENEEA. CDR3 in amino acids: CASSPIGGGTYEQYF. The CDR3 DNA reads as TGTGCCAGCAGCCCAATCGGGGGGGGGACCTACGAGCAGTACTTC. Supplemented by reference TRBV11-3 and TRBJ2-7, the full variable domain reads EAGVVQSPRYKIIEKKQPVAFWCNPISGHNTLYWYLQNLGQGPELLIRYENEEAVDDSQLPKDRFSAERLKGVDSTLKIQPAELGDSAVYLCASSPIGGGTYEQYFGPGTRLTVT.

The V call is TRBV28, the J call TRBJ2-7; D is perhaps TRBD2 (5 bases). This CDR3 comprises 14 residues. Trimming stripped 2 bases from V and 4 bases from J, with 12 bases between. The germline gives CDR1 MDHEN, CDR2 SYDVKM. CDR3 protein: CASSLHGNYYEQYF. In DNA form, the CDR3 reads TGTGCCAGCAGTTTACACGGGAACTATTACGAGCAGTACTTC. Complete variable domain (other parts from reference TRBV28 and TRBJ2-7): DVKVTQSSRYLVKRTGEKVFLECVQDMDHENMFWYRQDPGLGLRLIYFSYDVKMKEKGDIPEGYSVSREKKERFSLILESASTNQTSMYLCASSLHGNYYEQYFGPGTRLTVT.

The rearrangement joins TRBV3-1 (or the pseudogene TRBV3-2) to TRBJ2-1; 8 bases are a match to TRBD2. Germline lookup yields CDR1 LGHDT and CDR2 YNNKEL (reference sequence). V trimming: 6 bases; J trimming: 5 bases; junction bases outside the gene matches: 12. CDR3 size: 16 residues. The CDR3 sequence is CASSPHGAGGHNEQFF. The CDR3 bases are TGTGCCAGCAGTCCCCACGGTGCGGGAGGCCACAATGAGCAGTTCTTC.

This clone was seen more than once but under ten times. J is TRBJ2-3 and V is TRBV24-1; no firm D call. Trimming left V 3 bases short and J 1 base short, with 10 bases between. This CDR3 region has 15 residues. In germline, CDR1 is KGHDR, CDR2 SFDVKD. The CDR3 sequence is CATSDPRPGTDTQYF. CDR3 bases: TGTGCCACCAGTGATCCCAGGCCAGGCACAGATACGCAGTATTTT.

J is TRBJ2-7 and V is TRBV24-1; 8 nucleotides match TRBD2. CDR1 is KGHDR and CDR2 is SFDVKD in the germline V gene. V was pared by 4 bases and J by 5 bases, with 9 bases of the junction left unmatched. The CDR3 sequence is 15 residues long. CDR3 in amino acids: CATSDHREGLDEQYF. The DNA of the CDR3 is TGTGCCACCAGTGACCACCGGGAGGGCCTCGACGAGCAGTACTTC.

The chain is built from TRBV6-2 or TRBV6-3 and TRBJ2-7; TRBD1 aligns across 9 bases. Germline trimming cut 5 bases from V and 2 bases from J; bases unmatched to any gene: 1. In germline, CDR1 is MNHEY, CDR2 SVGEGT. The CDR3 has 13 residues. The CDR3 is CASSGQGTYEQYF. The CDR3 bases are TGTGCCAGCAGTGGACAGGGGACCTACGAGCAGTACTTC.

Written as DNA, the CDR3 is TGTGCCAGCACACCCCACACAAAGAACACTGAAGCTTTCTTT. Residues: CASTPHTKNTEAFF. The J gene is TRBJ1-1, the V gene TRBV2; D gene ambiguous. The length of the CDR3 is 14 residues. Germline V gene data show CDR1 as SNHLY and CDR2 as FYNNEI. Trimming stripped 7 bases from V and 1 base from J, with 13 bases between.

V and J are TRBV7-3 and TRBJ2-1, with 9 bases that match TRBD1. CDR3 length: 15 residues. Germline trimming cut 5 bases from V and 9 bases from J; bases unmatched to any gene: 11. Looked up from germline, CDR1 is SGHTA and CDR2 is FQGTGA. CDR3 coding DNA: TGTGCCAGCAGCCCGAACAGGGGGCTTCATGGTGAGCAGTTCTTC. Its translation is CASSPNRGLHGEQFF.

The chain joins TRBV23-1 to TRBJ2-3; D perhaps matches TRBD1 (5 bases). TRBV23-1 is given ORF status, its function remaining uncertain. This CDR3 has 16 residues. V shed 0 bases and J shed 1 base, with 11 bases lying between them. This chain's CDR3 is CASSQSSVGRTDTQYF. The CDR3 DNA reads as TGCGCCAGCAGTCAATCGTCGGTGGGGCGCACAGATACGCAGTATTTT.

This rearrangement joins TRBV30 to TRBJ1-1, with D perhaps TRBD1 (5 bases). V was pared by 0 bases and J by 4 bases, with 12 bases between. In germline, CDR1 is GTSNPN, CDR2 SVGIG (reference sequence). This CDR3 contains 14 residues. The CDR3: CAWSVQAGFTEAFF. The CDR3 DNA follows: TGTGCCTGGAGTGTACAGGCAGGGTTCACTGAAGCTTTCTTT.

V is TRBV29-1 and J is TRBJ2-1; 8 nucleotides match TRBD2. The J segment lost 2 bases and the V segment lost 3 bases, leaving 6 bases of the junction unmatched. CDR3 length: 15 amino acids. Germline-derived CDR1 and CDR2 are SQVTM and ANQGSEA. This CDR3 reads CSVDGLALAYNEQFF. The CDR3 DNA sequence: TGCAGCGTTGACGGACTAGCTCTGGCCTACAATGAGCAGTTCTTC.

The chain carries TRBV15 and TRBJ2-1, with D possibly matching TRBD1 (6 bases). V was cut by 3 bases and J by 3 bases, with 15 bases left in between. CDR1 is LNHNV and CDR2 is YYDKDF in the germline V gene (reference sequence). This CDR3 is 16 amino acids long. CDR3 in DNA: TGTGCCACCAGCAGCAAAACGGGACACGTCTACAATGAGCAGTTCTTC. Translation: CATSSKTGHVYNEQFF. The full variable domain, with the rest looked up from reference TRBV15 and TRBJ2-1, is DAMVIQNPRYQVTQFGKPVTLSCSQTLNHNVMYWYQQKSSQAPKLLFHYYDKDFNNEADTPDNFQSRRPNTSFCFLDIRSPGLGDTAMYLCATSSKTGHVYNEQFFGPGTRLTVL.

The rearrangement links TRBV27 to TRBJ2-5; TRBD2 matches 13 bases. This CDR3 comprises 18 residues. Germline V CDR1 and CDR2: MNHEY, SMNVEV (reference sequence). With 5 bases clipped from V and 5 bases from J, the junction kept 14 bases outside the gene matches. CDR3 amino acids: CASSTSGRAEGYTETQYF. As DNA, the CDR3 is TGTGCCAGCAGTACTAGCGGGAGGGCCGAGGGGTATACTGAGACCCAGTACTTC.

The chain combines TRBV30 with TRBJ2-1; TRBD1 aligns across 9 bases. This CDR3 is built from 14 residues. The trim removed 3 bases at V and 9 bases at J, leaving 9 bases unmatched. CDR1 and CDR2 (germline): GTSNPN, SVGIG (reference sequence). The CDR3, as DNA: TGTGCCTGGAGGGCGGGACAGGGTGGCGGTGAGCAGTTCTTC. The encoded protein is CAWRAGQGGGEQFF. Based on the CDR3 plus reference TRBV30 and TRBJ2-1, the full variable domain is SQTIHQWPATLVQPVGSPLSLECTVEGTSNPNLYWYRQAAGRGLQLLFYSVGIGQISSEVPQNLSASRPQDRQFILSSKKLLLSDSGFYLCAWRAGQGGGEQFFGPGTRLTVL.

The chain has TRBV2 and TRBJ2-1; 8 bases fit TRBD2. In germline, CDR1 is SNHLY, CDR2 FYNNEI. Trimming at V came to 0 bases and at J to 7 bases, leaving 11 bases not matched to a gene. CDR3 size: 17 residues. CDR3 in DNA: TGTGCCAGCAGTGAAGCGCTTCTGGCGGGAGGATCGAATGAGCAGTTCTTC. It specifies CASSEALLAGGSNEQFF.

V and J are TRBV5-1 and TRBJ2-3; 13 bases align to TRBD2. This CDR3 spans 16 amino acids. CDR1 is SGHRS and CDR2 is YFSETQ in the germline V gene. V gave up 4 bases and J gave up 1 base; unmatched junction bases: 3. The CDR3 region is CASSRTSGRGTDTQYF. The DNA of the CDR3 is TGCGCCAGCAGCCGGACTAGCGGGAGAGGCACAGATACGCAGTATTTT. Full variable domain (missing parts from reference TRBV5-1 and TRBJ2-3): KAGVTQTPRYLIKTRGQQVTLSCSPISGHRSVSWYQQTPGQGLQFLFEYFSETQRNKGNFPGRFSGRQFSNSRSEMNVSTLELGDSALYLCASSRTSGRGTDTQYFGPGTRLTVL.

This clone was counted only a few times. The chain joins TRBV5-8 to TRBJ1-1; D call uncertain. The germline V gene encodes CDR1 SGHTS and CDR2 YDEGEE. The CDR3 contains 12 residues. V was trimmed by 7 bases and J by 5 bases, leaving 12 bases between them. DNA of the CDR3: TGTGCCAGCGACACAGCTTTGACTGAAGCTTTCTTT. Protein: CASDTALTEAFF.

This clone was observed a few times. The chain employs TRBV11-3 and TRBJ2-3; TRBD2 aligns across 11 bases. The germline gives CDR1 SGHNT, CDR2 YENEEA. V was pared by 5 bases and J by 2 bases, with 6 bases of the junction left unmatched. CDR3 length equals 16 residues. The chain's CDR3 is CASSPGTSGLTDTQYF. The CDR3 DNA reads TGTGCCAGCAGCCCCGGGACTAGCGGCCTCACAGATACGCAGTATTTT. Complete variable domain (other parts from reference TRBV11-3 and TRBJ2-3): EAGVVQSPRYKIIEKKQPVAFWCNPISGHNTLYWYLQNLGQGPELLIRYENEEAVDDSQLPKDRFSAERLKGVDSTLKIQPAELGDSAVYLCASSPGTSGLTDTQYFGPGTRLTVL.

This chain joins TRBV7-9 and TRBJ2-5, with a possible D match to TRBD2 (5 bases). The germline CDR1 and CDR2 sequences are SEHNR and FQNEAQ (reference sequence). The V end was cut by 5 bases, the J end by 4 bases, with 14 bases between. The CDR3 length is 14 residues. Here the CDR3 reads CASSPDLSRETQYF. The CDR3 region has the DNA TGTGCCAGCAGCCCGGACTTGTCGCGAGAGACCCAGTACTTC.

The genes are TRBV6-1 and TRBJ2-5; 7 bases fit TRBD2. Germline CDR1 and CDR2: MNHNS and SASEGT. The CDR3 consists of 16 residues. V was pared by 2 bases and J by 5 bases, with 11 bases of the junction left unmatched. The CDR3 loop is CASSEILGRVQETQYF. For the CDR3, the DNA is TGTGCCAGCAGTGAAATCCTGGGGAGGGTTCAGGAGACCCAGTACTTC.

The chain carries TRBV7-9 and TRBJ1-1, with TRBD1 as a possible D gene (6 bases). Germline CDR1 reads SEHNR; CDR2 reads FQNEAQ (reference sequence). This CDR3 has 13 residues. Trimming took off 5 bases at V and 1 base at J, with 8 bases between the two ends. The DNA for the CDR3 is TGTGCCAGCAGCGGGGGGGCGAACACTGAAGCTTTCTTT. It encodes CASSGGANTEAFF. Supplemented by reference TRBV7-9 and TRBJ1-1, the full variable domain reads DTGVSQNPRHKITKRGQNVTFRCDPISEHNRLYWYRQTLGQGPEFLTYFQNEAQLEKSRLLSDRFSAERPKGSFSTLEIQRTEQGDSAMYLCASSGGANTEAFFGQGTRLTVV.